This T cell receptor (beta chain) was found in a study of blood T cell repertoires in COVID-19. V dropped 3 bases and J dropped 6; count of bases not matched to a gene: 12. This CDR3 spans 17 amino acids. The germline V gene encodes CDR1 MGHDK and CDR2 SYGVNS. Here immunoSEQ multiplex PCR was the method, and the copy in TCRdb shows in-frame clones only, minus some. The sample yields 150,000 to 200,000 clones, 80% to 85% seen once. Sequencing was done on a sample of peripheral blood. This chain connects TRBV25-1 to TRBJ2-2; 8 nucleotides line up with TRBD2. The origin of this receptor is a woman between 65 and 79 years old with COVID-19, enrolled during active disease. The CDR3 loop is CASSEAGGLGPAGELFF. The CDR3 nucleotides are TGTGCCAGCAGTGAGGCGGGGGGACTAGGCCCGGCCGGGGAGCTGTTTTTT.